This T cell receptor (beta chain) was retrieved from a study of blood T cell repertoires in COVID-19. Trimming at V came to 5 bases and at J to 6 bases, leaving 10 bases not matched to a gene. Germline CDR1 is MDHEN and CDR2 is SYDVKM. This CDR3 has 15 amino acids. Donors in Cohort 3 counted as recovered after two negative PCRs, clearance, or symptom resolution. The assay was immunoSEQ multiplex PCR, and TCRdb's table has in-frame clones only and misses some. The sample lists 170,000 or so clones; about 85% were seen once. The chain couples TRBV28 to TRBJ1-5, with TRBD1 identical over 7 bases. Sequences were obtained from PBMCs or T cells enriched from blood (not recorded which). The origin of this receptor is a middle-aged man who had recovered from COVID-19. CDR3 in DNA: TGTGCCAGCAGTCAGAGACAGGGCCTGATTCAGCCCCAGCATTTT. It specifies CASSQRQGLIQPQHF.